This T cell receptor beta chain was captured in a study of OX40 agonist ivuxolimab in advanced cancers. Across the whole study: Mean age 60 years, range about 20 to 90; just over 80% male. Patients achieving partial responses numbered three: one hepatocellular carcinoma case and two cutaneous melanoma cases.

Some clones are missing from TCRdb's copy, which holds only in-frame ones; the method was immunoSEQ multiplex PCR. The table records tens of thousands of clones, roughly 85% of them present only once. Study-wide points: CD4+ T cells averaged fewer expanded clones than CD8+ T cells. At 0.1 to 3.0 mg/kg, CD4+ and CD8+ blood T cells expanded clonally by week 6.

Germline values: CDR1 SGHTA, CDR2 FQGNSA. Trimming pared 3 bases from V and 0 bases from J, leaving 5 bases between. The CDR3 runs 14 residues. Regarding this clone: What it recognizes is unknown.

The chain couples TRBV7-2 to TRBJ1-4; tentatively, D is TRBD1 (5 bases). The sequence derives from an adult with an advanced solid tumor such as melanoma, head and neck, liver or kidney cancer. The specimen comprised CD4+ or CD8+ T cells sorted from blood, sampled in a trial of the OX40 agonist ivuxolimab. CDR3 sequence (DNA): TGTGCCAGCAGCTTGACAGCAACTAATGAAAAACTGTTTTTT. Translated: CASSLTATNEKLFF.